These 8 T cell receptor beta chains share one sample of origin, sequenced in a study of blood T cells in healthy people across ages. A second PCR, run for about 7 to 11 cycles, used a sample-barcoded 5' primer plus a J-beta primer mix. MiXCR, run by TCRdb on the 5' RACE reads, gives a single entry per CDR3 protein. This table has about 640,000 distinct CDR3 sequences, roughly three fifths appearing once. Sequenced: blood. These receptors all stem from a man in his 60s in good health.

This clonotype was seen repeatedly, ten times or more. The gene calls are TRBV6-1 and TRBJ2-1; D may correspond to TRBD1 or TRBD2 (7 bases each). From germline, CDR1 is MNHNS and CDR2 SASEGT. V gave up 8 bases and J gave up 0 bases, with 14 bases separating them. The CDR3 covers 15 residues. In nucleotides, the CDR3 is TGTGCCAGCTCAGGGGGGGTTAGCTCCTACAATGAGCAGTTCTTC. It specifies CASSGGVSSYNEQFF.

This clonotype was detected a few times. The genes are TRBV7-9 and TRBJ1-4; 7 bases are a match to TRBD1. The CDR3 runs to 15 residues. Germline V gene data show CDR1 as SEHNR and CDR2 as FQNEAQ (reference sequence). With 5 bases clipped from V and 5 bases from J, the junction kept 8 bases outside the gene matches. This chain's CDR3 is CASSPRQGPNEKLFF. The CDR3 DNA is TGTGCCAGCAGCCCGAGACAGGGTCCGAATGAAAAACTGTTTTTT.

The rearrangement uses TRBV6-6 and TRBJ2-7; 9 bases align to TRBD1. Gene TRBJ2-5 matches the end of the DNA better, so the J call may be wrong. Germline assignment: CDR1 MNHNY and CDR2 SVGAGI (reference sequence). This CDR3 comprises 17 residues. For the CDR3, the DNA is TGTGCCAGCACCACGGTTGGGACAGGGAGATGGCAAGAGACCCAGTACTTC. Protein: CASTTVGTGRWQETQYF.

This clonotype showed up just a few times. This CDR3 reads CATGTGQQETQYF. DNA for the CDR3: TGCGCCACCGGGACAGGACAACAAGAGACCCAGTACTTC. The chain carries TRBV5-1 and TRBJ2-5, with TRBD1 matching 8 bases. CDR1 is SGHRS and CDR2 is YFSETQ in the germline V gene. After removal of 9 bases from V and 2 bases from J, the junction contained 6 bases not matched to a gene. The length of the CDR3 is 13 residues.

The chain couples TRBV29-1 to TRBJ1-1; possible D gene TRBD1, 5 bases. The germline CDR1 and CDR2 sequences are SQVTM and ANQGSEA. V dropped 5 bases and J dropped 3 bases, with 13 bases sitting between them. The CDR3 spans 13 residues. The CDR3 spells CSVLGRVDTEAFF. Here the CDR3 DNA reads TGCAGCGTTTTGGGCAGGGTTGACACTGAAGCTTTCTTT.

This clonotype was found a few times. The chain joins TRBV6-1 to TRBJ2-5; 10 nucleotides match TRBD2. Germline values: CDR1 MNHNS, CDR2 SASEGT. CDR3 length: 13 amino acids. V lost 1 base, J lost 11 bases, and 4 bases stayed unmatched. The CDR3 nucleotides read TGTGCCAGCAGTGAAGTAACTAGCGGGGAGCAGTACTTC. Its translation is CASSEVTSGEQYF.

The chain employs TRBV20-1 and TRBJ1-1; tentatively, D is TRBD1 (5 bases). The CDR3 totals 12 residues. V lost 2 bases and J 11 bases, leaving 15 bases between the germline ends. Germline-derived CDR1 and CDR2 are DFQATT and SNEGSKA (reference sequence). The CDR3 nucleotides are TGCAGTGCTAGATGGGACGGGGGGGAGGCTTTCTTT. Protein: CSARWDGGEAFF.

This clonotype was seen a handful of times. This chain links TRBV15 with TRBJ2-5; TRBD1 aligns across 9 bases. V trimming: 3 bases; J trimming: 5 bases; junction bases outside the gene matches: 7. This CDR3 has 15 residues. Looked up from germline, CDR1 is LNHNV and CDR2 is YYDKDF (reference sequence). CDR3 in DNA: TGTGCCACCAGCAGGGGACAGGGTTCCGGGGAGACCCAGTACTTC. Protein: CATSRGQGSGETQYF.